This T cell receptor beta chain came from a study of blood T cell repertoires in COVID-19. V dropped 5 bases and J dropped 2; count of bases not matched to a gene: 6. There are 14 residues in the CDR3. From germline, CDR1 is WNHNN and CDR2 SYGVQD (reference sequence). Sequencing was performed with immunoSEQ multiplex PCR; in TCRdb, only in-frame clones are kept and a portion is missing. Of around 130,000 clones listed, around nine tenths are singletons. The material sequenced was peripheral blood. The chain carries TRBV10-1 and TRBJ2-7; TRBD2 matches 7 bases. The TCR originated in a woman in her forties or fifties with acute or convalescent COVID-19. CDR3 loop: CASSSAGRAYEQYF. The CDR3 nucleotides read TGCGCCAGCAGTTCAGCGGGACGGGCCTACGAGCAGTACTTC.